Listed here is a single TCR beta chain. Its target is not known. These data come from a study of T cell responses to AZD1222 COVID-19 vaccine. The CDR3 is made up of 13 amino acids. Trimming at V came to 5 bases and at J to 5 bases, leaving 4 bases not matched to a gene. Germline V gene data show CDR1 as SQVTM and CDR2 as ANQGSEA. TCRdb keeps only in-frame clones here, not all; method: immunoSEQ multiplex PCR. The table lists 95,000 to 150,000 clones, 75% to 90% of them singletons. General study points: After the peak T cell response, and only then, were repertoires sampled.

The receptor was derived from an adult who received the AZD1222 COVID-19 vaccine. The gene calls are TRBV29-1 and TRBJ2-2, with TRBD2 matching over 8 bases. Source: peripheral blood, taken 28 days after the second AZD1222 dose. CDR3 protein: CSVPGGATGELFF. In DNA, the CDR3 is TGCAGCGTTCCCGGGGGGGCAACCGGGGAGCTGTTTTTT.